The 30 T cell receptor beta chains listed next were all sequenced from one sample in a study of T cell responses to AZD1222 COVID-19 vaccine. TCRdb's copy holds only in-frame clones and misses some; the assay was immunoSEQ multiplex PCR. This sample yields about 50,000 clones, of which around 80% are seen a single time; around 7% belongs to the top ten. The material sequenced was peripheral blood, taken on day 0 of AZD1222 vaccination. Receptors originate from an adult in good health.

V is TRBV7-6 and J is TRBJ2-3, with 15 bases lining up with TRBD2. The length of the CDR3 is 16 residues. V shed 1 base, J shed 4 bases, and the junction held 0 bases outside the gene matches. Germline V CDR1 and CDR2: SGHVS, FNYEAQ. DNA of the CDR3: TGTGCCAGCAGCTTAGGGACTAGCGGGGGGGCAGATACGCAGTATTTT. Encoded protein: CASSLGTSGGADTQYF.

J is TRBJ1-6 and V is TRBV11-2; 10 nucleotides line up with TRBD1. The germline gives CDR1 SGHAT, CDR2 FQNNGV. The CDR3 is 14 amino acids. J gave up 9 bases and V 6 bases, and 5 bases lay outside the gene matches. This CDR3 reads CASSSGQGISPLHF. The CDR3 DNA reads TGTGCCAGCAGTTCGGGACAGGGGATTTCACCCCTCCACTTT.

The chain uses TRBV19 and TRBJ2-5; D is unclear. V lost 5 bases to trimming and J lost 4 bases, with 8 bases between them. This CDR3 contains 12 residues. Looked up from germline, CDR1 is LNHDA and CDR2 is SQIVND (reference sequence). The CDR3 DNA reads as TGTGCCAGTAGTGGACCGAGAGAGACCCAGTACTTC. It codes for CASSGPRETQYF.

J is TRBJ1-6 and V is TRBV6-6; no clear D gene. CDR1 is MNHNY, CDR2 SVGAGI, per germline (reference sequence). With 5 bases removed from V and 4 bases from J, the gap between germline ends came to 15 bases. This CDR3 spans 16 amino acids. The CDR3 coding sequence is TGTGCCAGCAGTCCCCCGGGCAGGTCATATAATTCACCCCTCCACTTT. This sequence encodes CASSPPGRSYNSPLHF.

The rearrangement uses TRBV7-2 and TRBJ1-4; D is unresolved. Germline CDR1 and CDR2: SGHTA and FQGNSA. With 5 bases removed from V and 0 bases from J, the gap between germline ends came to 13 bases. The CDR3 covers 16 residues. CDR3 nucleotide sequence: TGTGCCAGCAGCCTTCAGAGATACTCAACTAATGAAAAACTGTTTTTT. Encoded protein: CASSLQRYSTNEKLFF.

The table lists this clone with a few counts. The V gene is TRBV5-4, the J gene TRBJ1-5; D ambiguous. The germline CDR1 and CDR2 sequences are SGHNT and YYREEE (reference sequence). V lost 4 bases and J 1 base, leaving 15 bases between the germline ends. The CDR3 totals 16 residues. The chain's CDR3 is CASSPSEAESNQPQHF. Written as DNA, the CDR3 is TGTGCCAGCAGCCCTTCGGAGGCAGAAAGCAATCAGCCCCAGCATTTT.

This rearrangement joins TRBV30 to TRBJ1-4; D call uncertain. Trimming took off 3 bases at V and 10 bases at J, with 21 bases between the two ends. Germline V lookup: CDR1 GTSNPN, CDR2 SVGIG (reference sequence). The CDR3 contains 15 residues. The CDR3 sequence: CAWRPGFHLAGKLFF. CDR3 coding DNA: TGTGCCTGGAGGCCCGGTTTTCACCTCGCGGGAAAACTGTTTTTT.

V usage is TRBV27 and J usage is TRBJ2-2, with TRBD2 as a possible D gene (7 bases). Trimming took off 3 bases at V and 4 bases at J, with 15 bases between the two ends. The germline gives CDR1 MNHEY, CDR2 SMNVEV (reference sequence). This CDR3 has 16 residues. CDR3 protein: CASSFAGAQGTGELFF. The DNA of the CDR3 is TGTGCCAGCAGTTTTGCGGGGGCGCAGGGCACCGGGGAGCTGTTTTTT.

The CDR3 coding sequence is TGTGCCAGCAGCTCCCGGACAGGGACGAACACCGGGGAGCTGTTTTTT. Protein: CASSSRTGTNTGELFF. The V and J genes are TRBV7-8 and TRBJ2-2; TRBD1 matches 8 bases. Germline CDR1 SGHVS, CDR2 FQNEAQ. V lost 4 bases and J lost 0; bases outside the gene matches: 4. CDR3 length: 16 amino acids.

This chain uses TRBV4-1 with TRBJ1-1, with a possible D match to TRBD1 (5 bases). The CDR3 length is 16 residues. With 1 base removed from V and 0 bases from J, the gap between germline ends came to 12 bases. Germline CDR1 is MGHRA and CDR2 is YSYEKL. The CDR3 loop is CASSQVGALMNTEAFF. CDR3 DNA: TGCGCCAGCAGCCAAGTCGGGGCCCTGATGAACACTGAAGCTTTCTTT.

The rearrangement joins TRBV24-1 to TRBJ2-1; the match to TRBD2 covers 13 bases. Germline loops: CDR1 KGHDR, CDR2 SFDVKD. V lost 7 bases to trimming and J lost 8 bases; unmatched junction nucleotides: 10. This CDR3 has 16 residues. The CDR3 is CATSTGTSGVRHEQFF. CDR3 in DNA: TGTGCCACCAGCACCGGGACTAGCGGGGTTCGTCATGAGCAGTTCTTC.

V is TRBV29-1 and J is TRBJ1-1; 8 bases fit TRBD1. From germline, CDR1 is SQVTM and CDR2 ANQGSEA. This CDR3 region has 13 residues. The junction had 5 bases not matched to a gene; V was cut back by 4 bases and J by 4 bases. CDR3 amino acids: CSVGYRGATEAFF. Written as DNA, the CDR3 is TGCAGCGTTGGGTACAGGGGGGCCACTGAAGCTTTCTTT.

The rearrangement joins TRBV6-5 to TRBJ2-7; 10 bases map to TRBD2. CDR1 and CDR2 from the germline V gene are MNHEY and SVGAGI. CDR3 length: 15 residues. V shed 6 bases, J shed 2 bases, and the junction held 7 bases outside the gene matches. The CDR3 nucleotides are TGTGCCAGCAGCAGTATAGCGGGGGGCACCTACGAGCAGTACGTC. This sequence encodes CASSSIAGGTYEQYV.

J is TRBJ2-7 and V is TRBV5-4, with a possible D match to TRBD1 (6 bases). This CDR3 has 12 amino acids. CDR1 and CDR2 (germline): SGHNT, YYREEE (reference sequence). The CDR3 reads CASSQNQGHLLV. For the CDR3, the DNA is TGTGCCAGCAGCCAAAATCAGGGACATCTACTCGTC.

This clone appeared once. This chain uses TRBV28 with TRBJ2-2, with D perhaps TRBD2 (6 bases). This CDR3 is built from 15 residues. The germline CDR1 and CDR2 sequences are MDHEN and SYDVKM. V lost 11 bases to trimming and J lost 3 bases, with 19 bases between them. CDR3 protein: CAARREWVDTGELFF. The CDR3 DNA sequence: TGTGCCGCAAGACGGGAGTGGGTTGACACCGGGGAGCTGTTTTTT. Looking up the rest from reference TRBV28 and TRBJ2-2 gives the full variable domain: DVKVTQSSRYLVKRTGEKVFLECVQDMDHENMFWYRQDPGLGLRLIYFSYDVKMKEKGDIPEGYSVSREKKERFSLILESASTNQTSMYLCAARREWVDTGELFFGEGSRLTVL.

V gene TRBV20-1 combines with J gene TRBJ2-1, with D possibly called TRBD1 or TRBD2 (5 bases each). Germline CDR1 is DFQATT and CDR2 is SNEGSKA (reference sequence). This CDR3 spans 11 amino acids. The DNA of the CDR3 is TGCACCAGCCAACGAGGGGATGAGCAGTTCTTC. Its translation: CTSQRGDEQFF.

The chain recombines TRBV24-1 with TRBJ1-4; possibly TRBD1 for D (5 bases). Germline CDR1 is KGHDR and CDR2 is SFDVKD. Trimming pared 2 bases from V and 2 bases from J, leaving 8 bases between. This CDR3 is built from 15 residues. This CDR3 reads CATSDWRDTNEKLFF. The DNA of the CDR3 is TGTGCCACCAGTGATTGGAGGGACACTAATGAAAAACTGTTTTTT.

The chain employs TRBV19 and TRBJ1-2; 10 bases are a match to TRBD1. The CDR3 loop spans 15 amino acids. The ends lost 2 bases at V and 3 bases at J; junction bases unmatched: 3. Germline V gives CDR1 LNHDA, CDR2 SQIVND (reference sequence). The CDR3: CASSIRTGGDYGYTF. The DNA for the CDR3 is TGTGCCAGTAGTATACGGACAGGGGGTGACTATGGCTACACCTTC.

This chain connects TRBV29-1 to TRBJ2-1; possibly TRBD1 for D (6 bases). V was trimmed by 7 bases and J by 15 bases, leaving 19 bases between them. Germline CDR1 is SQVTM and CDR2 is ANQGSEA. CDR3 length: 11 residues. The CDR3 region has the DNA TGCAGCGCAAATACAGGGCCAGTGCGGTTCTTC. This encodes CSANTGPVRFF.

The chain uses TRBV7-2 and TRBJ2-7; 9 positions agree with TRBD2. This CDR3 is built from 14 residues. The germline gives CDR1 SGHTA, CDR2 FQGNSA. Unmatched junction bases numbered 5, after V lost 4 bases and J lost 4 bases. The CDR3 sequence is CASSSTSGDYEQYF. CDR3 in DNA: TGTGCCAGCAGCTCGACTAGCGGAGATTACGAGCAGTACTTC.

The chain employs TRBV4-2 and TRBJ1-1; D uncertain. The germline CDR1 and CDR2 sequences are LGHNA and YNFKEQ. Trimming cost V 2 bases and J 4 bases, with 14 bases left between them. The CDR3 consists of 15 residues. CDR3 bases: TGTGCCAGCAGCCAATCCTGGGTTGTCGGCACTGAAGCTTTCTTT. Translation: CASSQSWVVGTEAFF.

This clone has a handful of counts. The V gene is TRBV7-6, the J gene TRBJ1-5; D remains ambiguous. In germline, CDR1 is SGHVS, CDR2 FNYEAQ. This CDR3 is 14 amino acids long. V shed 5 bases and J shed 7 bases, with 15 bases lying between them. CDR3 residues: CASSATPGEQPQHF. CDR3 coding DNA: TGTGCCAGCAGCGCGACCCCTGGAGAACAGCCCCAGCATTTT. The variable domain in full, completed from reference TRBV7-6 and TRBJ1-5, reads GAGVSQSPRYKVTKRGQDVALRCDPISGHVSLYWYRQALGQGPEFLTYFNYEAQQDKSGLPNDRFSAERPEGSISTLTIQRTEQRDSAMYRCASSATPGEQPQHFGDGTRLSIL.

This CDR3 is CASSEIRGTGELFF. CDR3 nucleotides: TGTGCCAGCAGTGAAATTCGCGGCACCGGGGAGCTGTTTTTT. The chain carries TRBV2 and TRBJ2-2; no firm D call. Trimming cost V 2 bases and J 4 bases, with 8 bases left between them. From germline, CDR1 is SNHLY and CDR2 FYNNEI. This CDR3 has 14 amino acids.

V usage is TRBV2 and J usage is TRBJ1-5; 8 bases match TRBD1. The length of the CDR3 is 15 residues. The V and J ends lost 6 bases and 7 bases, in that order; junction bases with no gene match: 11. Per the germline V gene, CDR1 is SNHLY and CDR2 is FYNNEI. The CDR3 loop reads CASSPRTGSRQPQHF. Written as DNA, the CDR3 is TGTGCCAGCAGCCCCCGGACAGGGTCGAGGCAGCCCCAGCATTTT. Based on the CDR3 plus reference TRBV2 and TRBJ1-5, the full variable domain is EPEVTQTPSHQVTQMGQEVILRCVPISNHLYFYWYRQILGQKVEFLVSFYNNEISEKSEIFDDQFSVERPDGSNFTLKIRSTKLEDSAMYFCASSPRTGSRQPQHFGDGTRLSIL.

This chain links TRBV19 with TRBJ1-5; no firm D call. From germline, CDR1 is LNHDA and CDR2 SQIVND (reference sequence). V was pared by 8 bases and J by 3 bases, with 8 bases between. The CDR3 spans 12 residues. Here the CDR3 reads CASCAYNQPQHF. CDR3 nucleotide sequence: TGTGCCAGTTGCGCCTACAATCAGCCCCAGCATTTT.

The table lists this clone with a few counts. This chain uses TRBV7-9 with TRBJ1-2; 10 bases match TRBD1. Trimming took 3 bases from V and 4 from J; bases not matched to a gene: 8. CDR1 is SEHNR and CDR2 is FQNEAQ in the germline V gene (reference sequence). The CDR3 spans 16 residues. CDR3 DNA sequence: TGTGCCAGCAGCTTGGGCCCCGGGACAGGGGCCTATGGCTACACCTTC. It yields the protein CASSLGPGTGAYGYTF.

This sequence joins TRBV30 and TRBJ1-5; D is uncertain. In germline, CDR1 is GTSNPN, CDR2 SVGIG (reference sequence). CDR3 length: 13 residues. V shed 0 bases and J shed 4 bases, with 7 bases lying between them. This chain's CDR3 is CAWSVSDNQPQHF. The DNA for the CDR3 is TGTGCCTGGAGTGTTTCAGATAATCAGCCCCAGCATTTT.

The chain carries TRBV19 and TRBJ2-3; D remains ambiguous. The CDR3 has 13 amino acids. Germline loops: CDR1 LNHDA, CDR2 SQIVND (reference sequence). Trimming pared 9 bases from V and 1 base from J, leaving 11 bases between. CDR3 residues: CASTRRGTDTQYF. CDR3 in DNA: TGTGCCAGCACCCGGCGAGGCACAGATACGCAGTATTTT.

V usage is TRBV2 and J usage is TRBJ1-2, with 7 bases identical to TRBD1. Germline-derived CDR1 and CDR2 are SNHLY and FYNNEI. CDR3 length: 13 residues. The V and J ends lost 1 base and 7 bases, in that order; junction bases with no gene match: 3. CDR3 sequence (DNA): TGTGCCAGCAGTGAAGTACAGGGGTTTGGCTACACCTTC. It codes for CASSEVQGFGYTF.

This sequence joins TRBV12-3 or TRBV12-4 and TRBJ1-1; a possible D gene is TRBD1 (6 bases). V lost 5 bases and J lost 1, with 8 bases in between. This CDR3 spans 13 amino acids. The CDR3 nucleotides are TGTGCCAGCAGTCCACAGGGGAACACTGAAGCTTTCTTT. Translated: CASSPQGNTEAFF.